Listed here is a single T cell receptor (beta chain). The data stem from a study of T cells expressing NK-cell markers. TCRdb re-analyzed the 5' RACE reads; it lists each CDR3 protein once, without DNA. In total, the table holds about 390,000 distinct CDR3 sequences. The length of the CDR3 is 16 residues. The germline V gene has CDR1 WNHNN and CDR2 SYGVQD (reference sequence). The genes are TRBV10-1 and TRBJ1-1; TCRdb's D call, TRBD1, is unchecked because there is no DNA. Sample: blood T cells: a sorted CD56 or NKG2C T cell subset, CD4+ or CD8+ T cells, or bulk PBMC T cells (not recorded which). The sequence came from a woman in her forties or fifties in good health. The chain's CDR3 is CASSAGHLGPNTEAFF.